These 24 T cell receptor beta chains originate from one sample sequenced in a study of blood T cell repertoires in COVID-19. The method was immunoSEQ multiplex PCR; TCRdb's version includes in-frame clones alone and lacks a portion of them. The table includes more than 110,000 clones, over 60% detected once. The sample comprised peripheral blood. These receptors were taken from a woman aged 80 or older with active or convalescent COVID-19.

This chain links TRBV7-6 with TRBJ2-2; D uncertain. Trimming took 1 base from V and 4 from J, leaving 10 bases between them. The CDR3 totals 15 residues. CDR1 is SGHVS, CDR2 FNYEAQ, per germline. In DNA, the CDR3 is TGTGCCAGCAGCTTAGATCTAGTCGGCACCGGGGAGCTGTTTTTT. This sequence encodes CASSLDLVGTGELFF.

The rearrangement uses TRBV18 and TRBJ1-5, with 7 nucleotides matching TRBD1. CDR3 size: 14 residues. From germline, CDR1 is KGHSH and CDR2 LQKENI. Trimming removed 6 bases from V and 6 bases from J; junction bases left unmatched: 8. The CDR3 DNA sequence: TGTGCCAGCTCCCTCAGGGGGGCCGGTCAGCCCCAGCATTTT. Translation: CASSLRGAGQPQHF. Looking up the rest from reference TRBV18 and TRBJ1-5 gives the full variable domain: NAGVMQNPRHLVRRRGQEARLRCSPMKGHSHVYWYRQLPEEGLKFMVYLQKENIIDESGMPKERFSAEFPKEGPSILRIQQVVRGDSAAYFCASSLRGAGQPQHFGDGTRLSIL.

The CDR3 DNA sequence: TGTGCCAGCTCACTACAGAGCTCTGGAAACACCATATATTTT. Its translation is CASSLQSSGNTIYF. This sequence joins TRBV18 and TRBJ1-3; no clear D. CDR1 and CDR2 from the germline V gene are KGHSH and LQKENI. The V gene lost 4 bases and the J gene lost 0 bases, with 7 bases spanning the gap. CDR3 size: 14 residues. Full variable domain (missing parts from reference TRBV18 and TRBJ1-3): NAGVMQNPRHLVRRRGQEARLRCSPMKGHSHVYWYRQLPEEGLKFMVYLQKENIIDESGMPKERFSAEFPKEGPSILRIQQVVRGDSAAYFCASSLQSSGNTIYFGEGSWLTVV.

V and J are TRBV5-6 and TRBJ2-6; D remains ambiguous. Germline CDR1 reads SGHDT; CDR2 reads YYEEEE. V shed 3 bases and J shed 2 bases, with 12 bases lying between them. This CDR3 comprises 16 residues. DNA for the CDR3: TGTGCCAGCAGCTGGGTGCGACAAACTGGGGCCAACGTCCTGACTTTC. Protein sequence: CASSWVRQTGANVLTF. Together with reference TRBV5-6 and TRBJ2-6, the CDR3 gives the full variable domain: DAGVTQSPTHLIKTRGQQVTLRCSPKSGHDTVSWYQQALGQGPQFIFQYYEEEERQRGNFPDRFSGHQFPNYSSELNVNALLLGDSALYLCASSWVRQTGANVLTFGAGSRLTVL.

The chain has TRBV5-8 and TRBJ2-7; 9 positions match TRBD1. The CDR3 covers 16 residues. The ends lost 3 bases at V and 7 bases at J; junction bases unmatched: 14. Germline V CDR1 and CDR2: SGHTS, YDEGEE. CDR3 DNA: TGTGCCAGCAGCTCACACGGACAGGGGTCCTTGGGGGAGCAGTACTTC. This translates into CASSSHGQGSLGEQYF.

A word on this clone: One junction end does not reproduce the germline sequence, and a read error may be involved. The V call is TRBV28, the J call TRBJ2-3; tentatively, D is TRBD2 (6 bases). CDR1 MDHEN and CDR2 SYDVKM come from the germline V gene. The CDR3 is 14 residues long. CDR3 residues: CASSSGGSTDTQYF. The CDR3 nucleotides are TGTGCCAGCAGTTCCGGGGGAAGCACGGATACGCAGTATTTT.

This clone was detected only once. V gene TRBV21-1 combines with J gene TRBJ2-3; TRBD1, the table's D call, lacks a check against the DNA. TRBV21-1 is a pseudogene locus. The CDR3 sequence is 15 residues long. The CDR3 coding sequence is TGTGCCAGCCCTACCCGGAGACAGCGCACAGATACGCAGTATTTT. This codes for CASPTRRQRTDTQYF.

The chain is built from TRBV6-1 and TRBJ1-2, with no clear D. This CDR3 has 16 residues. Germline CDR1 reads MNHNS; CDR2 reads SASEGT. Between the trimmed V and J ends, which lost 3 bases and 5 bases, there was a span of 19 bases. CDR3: CASSERPRLGSYGYTF. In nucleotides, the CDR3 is TGTGCCAGCAGTGAGCGACCCCGGTTGGGGAGTTATGGCTACACCTTC.

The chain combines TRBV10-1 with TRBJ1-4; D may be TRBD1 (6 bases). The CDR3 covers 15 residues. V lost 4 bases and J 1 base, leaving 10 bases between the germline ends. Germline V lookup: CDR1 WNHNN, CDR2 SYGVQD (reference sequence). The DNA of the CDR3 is TGCGCCAGCAGTGCTAAGGGGGTAACTAATGAAAAACTGTTTTTT. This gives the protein CASSAKGVTNEKLFF.

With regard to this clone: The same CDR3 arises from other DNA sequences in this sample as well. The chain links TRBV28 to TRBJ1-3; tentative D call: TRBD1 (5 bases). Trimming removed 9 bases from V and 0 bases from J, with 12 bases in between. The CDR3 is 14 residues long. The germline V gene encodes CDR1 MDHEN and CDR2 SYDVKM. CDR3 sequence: CASTTGSSGNTIYF. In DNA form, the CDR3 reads TGTGCCAGTACTACAGGCTCCTCTGGAAACACCATATATTTT.

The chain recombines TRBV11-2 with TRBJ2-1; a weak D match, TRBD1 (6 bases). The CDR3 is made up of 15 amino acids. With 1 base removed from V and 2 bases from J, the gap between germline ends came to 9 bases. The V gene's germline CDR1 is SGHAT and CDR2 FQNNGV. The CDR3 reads CASSLGGLTYNEQFF. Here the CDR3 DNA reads TGTGCCAGCAGCTTAGGGGGGCTCACCTACAATGAGCAGTTCTTC. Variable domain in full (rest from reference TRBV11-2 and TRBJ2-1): EAGVAQSPRYKIIEKRQSVAFWCNPISGHATLYWYQQILGQGPKLLIQFQNNGVVDDSQLPKDRFSAERLKGVDSTLKIQPAKLEDSAVYLCASSLGGLTYNEQFFGPGTRLTVL.

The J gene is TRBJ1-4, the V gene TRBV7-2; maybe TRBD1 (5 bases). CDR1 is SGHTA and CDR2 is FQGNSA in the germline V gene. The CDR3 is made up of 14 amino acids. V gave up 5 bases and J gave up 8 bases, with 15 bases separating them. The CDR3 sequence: CASSPRGVGEKLFF. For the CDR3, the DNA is TGTGCCAGCAGCCCCCGGGGGGTTGGGGAAAAACTGTTTTTT.

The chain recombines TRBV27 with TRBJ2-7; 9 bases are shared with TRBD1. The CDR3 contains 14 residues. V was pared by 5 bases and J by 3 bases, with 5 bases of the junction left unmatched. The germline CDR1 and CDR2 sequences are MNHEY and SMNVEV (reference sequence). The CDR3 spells CASSKQGAGYEQYF. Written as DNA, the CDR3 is TGTGCCAGCAGTAAACAGGGGGCAGGCTACGAGCAGTACTTC.

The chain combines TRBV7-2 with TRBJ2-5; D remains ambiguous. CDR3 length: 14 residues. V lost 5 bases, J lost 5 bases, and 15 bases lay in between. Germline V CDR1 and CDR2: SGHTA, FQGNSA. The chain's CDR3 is CASSRSGFTETQYF. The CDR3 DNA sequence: TGTGCCAGCAGCCGTTCCGGGTTCACGGAGACCCAGTACTTC.

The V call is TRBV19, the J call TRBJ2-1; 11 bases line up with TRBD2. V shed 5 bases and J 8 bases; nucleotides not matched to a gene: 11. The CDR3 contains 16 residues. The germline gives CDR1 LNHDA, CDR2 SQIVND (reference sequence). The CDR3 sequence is CASSALAGGLRYEQFF. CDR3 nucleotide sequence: TGTGCCAGTAGTGCCTTAGCGGGGGGGCTTAGGTATGAGCAGTTCTTC.

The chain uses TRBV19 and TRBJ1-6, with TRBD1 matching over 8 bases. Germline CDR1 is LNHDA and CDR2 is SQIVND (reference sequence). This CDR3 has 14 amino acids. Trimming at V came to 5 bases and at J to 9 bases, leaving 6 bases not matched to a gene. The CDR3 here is CASSHRQGFSPLHF. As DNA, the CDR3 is TGTGCCAGTAGTCACAGACAGGGGTTTTCACCCCTCCACTTT.

CDR3 DNA: TGTGCCAGCAGCCCCAACCCGGGACAGGGCTTGTACGAGCAGTACTTC. Encoded protein: CASSPNPGQGLYEQYF. The chain is built from TRBV5-4 and TRBJ2-7; 9 nucleotides agree with TRBD1. The CDR3 is 16 residues long. Germline CDR1 SGHNT, CDR2 YYREEE (reference sequence). J gave up 4 bases and V 4 bases, and 12 bases lay outside the gene matches.

Written as DNA, the CDR3 is TGTGCCAGTAGTCGAGGGAACACTAACTATGGCTACACCTTC. Amino acids: CASSRGNTNYGYTF. This sequence joins TRBV19 and TRBJ1-2, with D unclear. Germline V gives CDR1 LNHDA, CDR2 SQIVND (reference sequence). V lost 5 bases to trimming and J lost 0 bases, with 10 bases between them. The CDR3 consists of 14 residues. The full variable domain, rest sourced from reference TRBV19 and TRBJ1-2, is DGGITQSPKYLFRKEGQNVTLSCEQNLNHDAMYWYRQDPGQGLRLIYYSQIVNDFQKGDIAEGYSVSREKKESFPLTVTSAQKNPTAFYLCASSRGNTNYGYTFGSGTRLTVV.

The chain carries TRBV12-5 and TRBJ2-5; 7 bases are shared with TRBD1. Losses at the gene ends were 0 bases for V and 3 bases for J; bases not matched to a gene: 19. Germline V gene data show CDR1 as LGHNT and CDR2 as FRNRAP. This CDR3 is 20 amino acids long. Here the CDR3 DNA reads TGTGCTAGTGGTTTGGTACTGGCCACCACGACAGGGATTAGAGAAGAGACCCAGTACTTC. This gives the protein CASGLVLATTTGIREETQYF.

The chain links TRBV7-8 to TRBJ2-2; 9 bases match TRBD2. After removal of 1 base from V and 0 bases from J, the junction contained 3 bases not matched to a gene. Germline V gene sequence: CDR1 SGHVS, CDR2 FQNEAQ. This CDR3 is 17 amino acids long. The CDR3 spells CASSLEVAGANTGELFF. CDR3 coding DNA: TGTGCCAGCAGCTTAGAGGTAGCGGGGGCGAACACCGGGGAGCTGTTTTTT. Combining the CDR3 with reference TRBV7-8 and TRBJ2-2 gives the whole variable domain GAGVSQSPRYKVAKRGQDVALRCDPISGHVSLFWYQQALGQGPEFLTYFQNEAQLDKSGLPSDRFFAERPEGSVSTLKIQRTQQEDSAVYLCASSLEVAGANTGELFFGEGSRLTVL.

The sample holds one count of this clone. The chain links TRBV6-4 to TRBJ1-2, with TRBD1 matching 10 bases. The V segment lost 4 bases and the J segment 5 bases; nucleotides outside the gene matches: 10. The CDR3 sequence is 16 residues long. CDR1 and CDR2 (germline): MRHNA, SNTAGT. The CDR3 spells CASSALHGTGVYGYTF. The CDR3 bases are TGTGCCAGCAGTGCTTTGCACGGGACAGGGGTTTATGGCTACACCTTC.

The CDR3 spells CASSLGTGDNQPQHF. CDR3 nucleotide sequence: TGTGCCAGCAGCTTGGGGACAGGGGACAATCAGCCCCAGCATTTT. The chain combines TRBV7-8 with TRBJ1-5; 10 bases fit TRBD1. The CDR3 is 15 residues long. The germline V gene encodes CDR1 SGHVS and CDR2 FQNEAQ. With 3 bases clipped from V and 3 bases from J, the junction kept 2 bases outside the gene matches.

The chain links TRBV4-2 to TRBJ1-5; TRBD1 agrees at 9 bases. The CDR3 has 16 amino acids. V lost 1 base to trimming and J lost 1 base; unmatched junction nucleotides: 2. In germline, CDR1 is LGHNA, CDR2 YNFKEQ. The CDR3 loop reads CASSQGTGESNQPQHF. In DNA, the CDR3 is TGTGCCAGCAGCCAAGGGACAGGGGAGAGCAATCAGCCCCAGCATTTT.

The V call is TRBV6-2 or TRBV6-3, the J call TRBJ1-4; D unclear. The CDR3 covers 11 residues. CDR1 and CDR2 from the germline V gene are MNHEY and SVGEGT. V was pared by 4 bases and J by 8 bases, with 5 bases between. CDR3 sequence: CASSLSEKLFF. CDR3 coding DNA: TGTGCCAGCAGTTTGAGCGAAAAACTGTTTTTT.